Given below is one T cell receptor beta chain in context. What it binds is not known. This CDR3 has 12 amino acids. Looked up from germline, CDR1 is MDHEN and CDR2 is SYDVKM. V gave up 10 bases and J gave up 14 bases, with 23 bases separating them. These data originate in a study of shared clonotypes between healthy human individuals. This was a deep-level run. Assay: immunoSEQ multiplex PCR; the TCRdb copy retains only in-frame clones and omits some. The table lists about 380,000 clones, 90% to 98% of them singletons. Study donors comprised healthy, HIV-negative adults devoid of recent acute infection or vaccination. Study-wide results and limits: Compared with clonotypes that all four donors shared, non-shared clonotypes had lower generation probabilities.

The sequenced sample was memory CD8+ T cells sorted from blood. Subset specified: CD45RO+ cells pooled with CCR7-negative TemRA cells. This TCR was recovered from a man aged 30 to 45 in good health. This rearrangement joins TRBV28 to TRBJ1-2; no definite D call. CDR3 DNA sequence: TGTGCCACCCTAAGCAAGGAAGGTCCCGAGACCTTC. It translates to CATLSKEGPETF.